This T cell receptor beta chain was obtained from a study of CD8 T cells in ankylosing spondylitis. General study points: Ankylosing spondylitis blood seemed to carry a telltale TCR beta motif made of fewer than 10 highly homologous variants.

MiXCR was run by TCRdb on the 5' RACE reads, yielding one entry per CDR3 protein. The sample shows some 130,000 distinct CDR3 sequences, approximately 7.3% of them seen only once. V dropped 11 bases and J dropped 9; count of bases not matched to a gene: 20. The CDR3 totals 17 residues. Germline V gene sequence: CDR1 LGHDT, CDR2 YNNKEL (reference sequence). Worth noting for this clonotype: Its antigen is currently unknown.

The TCR comes from a female donor with ankylosing spondylitis or in good health (not recorded which). The genes are TRBV3-1 and TRBJ2-7; TRBD2 matches at 15 bases. Material: blood, either unsorted or a sorted T cell fraction (not recorded which). The chain's CDR3 is CASSRGLAGGRSHAQYF. CDR3 DNA sequence: TGTGCCTCCAGCCGGGGACTAGCGGGGGGCCGGTCCCACGCGCAGTACTTC.